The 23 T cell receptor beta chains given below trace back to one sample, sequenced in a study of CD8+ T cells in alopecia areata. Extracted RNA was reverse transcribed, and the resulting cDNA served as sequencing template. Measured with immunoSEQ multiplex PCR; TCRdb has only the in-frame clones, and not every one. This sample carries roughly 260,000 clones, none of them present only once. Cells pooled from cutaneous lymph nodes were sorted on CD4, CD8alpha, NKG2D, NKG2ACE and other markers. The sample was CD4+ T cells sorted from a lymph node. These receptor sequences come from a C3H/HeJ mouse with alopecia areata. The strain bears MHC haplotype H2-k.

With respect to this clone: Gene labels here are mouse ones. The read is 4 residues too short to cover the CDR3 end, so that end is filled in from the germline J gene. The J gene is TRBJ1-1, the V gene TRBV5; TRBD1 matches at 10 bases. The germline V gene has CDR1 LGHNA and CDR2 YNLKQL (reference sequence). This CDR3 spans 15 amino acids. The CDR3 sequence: CASSQEGTGEPEVFF. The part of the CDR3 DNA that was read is TGTGCCAGCAGCCAAGAGGGGACAGGGGAGCCA.

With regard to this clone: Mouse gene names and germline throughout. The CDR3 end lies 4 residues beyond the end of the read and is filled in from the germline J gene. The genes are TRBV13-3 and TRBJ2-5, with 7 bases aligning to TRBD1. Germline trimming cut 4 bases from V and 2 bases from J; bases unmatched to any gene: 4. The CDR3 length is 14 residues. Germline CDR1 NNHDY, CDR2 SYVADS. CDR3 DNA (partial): TGTGCCAGCAGTAACAGGGGAGGCCAAGAC. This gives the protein CASSNRGGQD. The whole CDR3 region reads CASSNRGGQDTQYF.

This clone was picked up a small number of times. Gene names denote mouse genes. The covered CDR3 bases are TGTGCCAGCAGTGTTGGGGAAAGTGCAGAA. Translated, it gives CASSVGESAE. The entire CDR3 protein is CASSVGESAETLYF. The chain uses TRBV13-1 and TRBJ2-3; tentatively, D is TRBD2 (5 bases). The observed sequence ends 4 residues before the CDR3 terminus, with the missing tail filled in from the germline J gene. This CDR3 has 14 amino acids. Trimming stripped 3 bases from V and 0 bases from J, with 8 bases between. Germline V gene lookup returns CDR1 NSHNY and CDR2 SYGAGN.

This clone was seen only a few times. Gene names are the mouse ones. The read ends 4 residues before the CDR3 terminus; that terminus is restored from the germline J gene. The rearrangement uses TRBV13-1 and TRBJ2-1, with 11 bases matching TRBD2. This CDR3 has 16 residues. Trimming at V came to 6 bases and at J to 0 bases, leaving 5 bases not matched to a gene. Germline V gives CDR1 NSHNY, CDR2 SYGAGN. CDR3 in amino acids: CASTPGLGDNYAEQFF. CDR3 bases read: TGTGCCAGCACACCGGGACTGGGGGATAACTATGCT.

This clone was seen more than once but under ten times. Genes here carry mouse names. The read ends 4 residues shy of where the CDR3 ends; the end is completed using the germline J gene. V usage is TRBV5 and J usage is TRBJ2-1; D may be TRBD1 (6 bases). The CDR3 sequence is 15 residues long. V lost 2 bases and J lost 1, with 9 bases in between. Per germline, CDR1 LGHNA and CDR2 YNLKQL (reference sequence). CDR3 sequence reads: CASSQPRGNYAEQFF. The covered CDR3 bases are TGTGCCAGCAGCCAACCCAGGGGAAACTATGCT.

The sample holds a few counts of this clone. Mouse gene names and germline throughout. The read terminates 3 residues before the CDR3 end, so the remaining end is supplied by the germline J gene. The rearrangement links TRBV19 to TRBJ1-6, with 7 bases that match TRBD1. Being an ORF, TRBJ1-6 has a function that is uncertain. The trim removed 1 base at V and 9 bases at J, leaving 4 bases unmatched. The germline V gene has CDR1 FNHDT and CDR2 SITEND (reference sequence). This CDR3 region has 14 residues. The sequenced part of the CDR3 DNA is TGTGCCAGCAGTATAAACAGGGGAGGTTCGCCC. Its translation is CASSINRGGSP. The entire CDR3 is CASSINRGGSPLYF.

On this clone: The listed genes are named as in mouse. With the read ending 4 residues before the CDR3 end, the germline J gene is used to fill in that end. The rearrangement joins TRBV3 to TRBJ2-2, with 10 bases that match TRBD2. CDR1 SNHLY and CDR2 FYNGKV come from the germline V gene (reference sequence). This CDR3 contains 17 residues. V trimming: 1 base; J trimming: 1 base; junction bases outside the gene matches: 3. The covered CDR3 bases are TGTGCCAGCAGCTTAGAGGGGACTGGGGAAAACACCGGG. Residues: CASSLEGTGENTG. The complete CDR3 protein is CASSLEGTGENTGQLYF.

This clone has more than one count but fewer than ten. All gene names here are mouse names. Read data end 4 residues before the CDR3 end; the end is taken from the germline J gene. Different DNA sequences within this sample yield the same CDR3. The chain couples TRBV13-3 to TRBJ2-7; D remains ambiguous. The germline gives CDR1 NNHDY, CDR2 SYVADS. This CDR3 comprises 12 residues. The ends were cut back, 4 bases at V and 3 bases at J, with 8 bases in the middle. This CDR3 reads CASSPQDYEQYF. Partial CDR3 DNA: TGTGCCAGCAGTCCTCAGGACTAT.

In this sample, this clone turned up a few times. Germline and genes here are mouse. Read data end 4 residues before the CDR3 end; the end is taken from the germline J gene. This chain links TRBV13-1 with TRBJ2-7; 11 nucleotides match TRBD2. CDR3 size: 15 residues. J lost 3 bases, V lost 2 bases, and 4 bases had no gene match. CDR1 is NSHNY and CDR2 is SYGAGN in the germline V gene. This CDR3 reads CASSETGTGGYEQYF. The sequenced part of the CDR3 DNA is TGTGCCAGCAGTGAGACCGGGACTGGGGGCTAT.

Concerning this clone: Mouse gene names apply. The CDR3 is CASTADYNSPLYF. Partial CDR3 DNA: TGTGCCAGCACAGCAGACTATAATTCGCCC. The chain has TRBV13-3 and TRBJ1-6; D remains ambiguous. Coverage ceases 3 residues before the CDR3 finishes, and the germline J gene fills in the end. TRBJ1-6 counts as an open reading frame of uncertain function. CDR1 and CDR2 from the germline V gene are NNHDY and SYVADS. Trimming cost V 6 bases and J 3 bases, with 7 bases left between them. The CDR3 sequence is 13 residues long.

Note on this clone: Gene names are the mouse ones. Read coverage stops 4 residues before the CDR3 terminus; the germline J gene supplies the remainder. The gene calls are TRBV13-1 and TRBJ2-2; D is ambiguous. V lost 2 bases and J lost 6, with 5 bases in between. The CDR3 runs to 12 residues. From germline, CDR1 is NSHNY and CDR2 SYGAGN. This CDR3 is CASSETPGQLYF. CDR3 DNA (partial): TGTGCCAGCAGTGAAACACCCGGG.

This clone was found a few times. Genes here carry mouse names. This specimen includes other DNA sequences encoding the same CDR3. The DNA read from the CDR3 is TGTGCCAGCGGTGATGCTACTGGGGGACAAGAC. Translated, it gives CASGDATGGQD. The CDR3 in its entirety is CASGDATGGQDTQYF. The gene calls are TRBV13-2 and TRBJ2-5, with 8 bases that match TRBD2. The read falls 4 residues short of the CDR3 end, and the missing part is taken from the germline J gene. Germline V CDR1 and CDR2: NNHNN, SYGAGS (reference sequence). Germline trimming cut 0 bases from V and 3 bases from J; bases unmatched to any gene: 3. This CDR3 has 15 amino acids.

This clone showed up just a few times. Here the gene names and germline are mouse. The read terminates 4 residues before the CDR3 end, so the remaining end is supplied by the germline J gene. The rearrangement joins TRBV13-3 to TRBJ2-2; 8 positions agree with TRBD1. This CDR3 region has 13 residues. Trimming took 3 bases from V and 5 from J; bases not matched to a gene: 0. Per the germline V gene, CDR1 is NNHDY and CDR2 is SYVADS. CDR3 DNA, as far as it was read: TGTGCCAGCAGTGGACAGGGGACCGGG. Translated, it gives CASSGQGTG. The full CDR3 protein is CASSGQGTGQLYF.

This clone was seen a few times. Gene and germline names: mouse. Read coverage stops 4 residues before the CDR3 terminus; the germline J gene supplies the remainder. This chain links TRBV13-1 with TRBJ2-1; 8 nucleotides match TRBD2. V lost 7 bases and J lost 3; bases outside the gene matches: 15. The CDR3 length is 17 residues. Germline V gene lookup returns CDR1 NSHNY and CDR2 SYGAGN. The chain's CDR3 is CASADLPLGGIYAEQFF. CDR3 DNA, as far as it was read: TGTGCCAGCGCGGATCTCCCCCTGGGGGGAATCTATGCT.

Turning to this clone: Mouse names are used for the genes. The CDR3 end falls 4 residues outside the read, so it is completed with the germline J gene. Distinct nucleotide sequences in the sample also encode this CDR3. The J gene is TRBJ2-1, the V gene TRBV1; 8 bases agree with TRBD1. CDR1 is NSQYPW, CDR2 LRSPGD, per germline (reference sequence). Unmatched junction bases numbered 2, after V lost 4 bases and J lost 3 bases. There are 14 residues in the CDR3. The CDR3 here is CTCSGTGRYAEQFF. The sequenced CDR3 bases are TGCACCTGCAGTGGGACAGGGCGCTATGCT.

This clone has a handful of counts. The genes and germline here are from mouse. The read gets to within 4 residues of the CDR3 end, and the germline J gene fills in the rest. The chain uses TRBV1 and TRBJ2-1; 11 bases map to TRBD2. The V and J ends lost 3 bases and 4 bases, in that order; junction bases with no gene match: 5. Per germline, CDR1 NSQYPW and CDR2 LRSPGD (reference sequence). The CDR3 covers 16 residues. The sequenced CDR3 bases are TGCACCTGCAGTGCGCCTACTGGGGGGGCGTATGCT. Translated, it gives CTCSAPTGGAYA. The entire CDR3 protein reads CTCSAPTGGAYAEQFF.

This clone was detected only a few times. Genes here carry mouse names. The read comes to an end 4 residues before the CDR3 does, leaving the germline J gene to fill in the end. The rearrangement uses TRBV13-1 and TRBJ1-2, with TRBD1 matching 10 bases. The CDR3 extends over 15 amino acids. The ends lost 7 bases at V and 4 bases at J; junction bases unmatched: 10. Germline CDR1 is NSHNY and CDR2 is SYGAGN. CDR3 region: CASGRQGAHSSDYTF. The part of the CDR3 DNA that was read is TGTGCCAGCGGGAGACAGGGGGCGCATAGCTCC.

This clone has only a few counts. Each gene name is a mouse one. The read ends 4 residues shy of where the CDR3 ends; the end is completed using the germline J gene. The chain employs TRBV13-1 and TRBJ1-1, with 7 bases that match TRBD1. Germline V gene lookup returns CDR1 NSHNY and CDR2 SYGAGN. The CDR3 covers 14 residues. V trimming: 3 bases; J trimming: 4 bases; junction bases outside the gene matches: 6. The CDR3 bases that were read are TGTGCCAGCAGTGTTGACAGGGAGGGCACA. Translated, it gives CASSVDREGT. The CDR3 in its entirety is CASSVDREGTEVFF.

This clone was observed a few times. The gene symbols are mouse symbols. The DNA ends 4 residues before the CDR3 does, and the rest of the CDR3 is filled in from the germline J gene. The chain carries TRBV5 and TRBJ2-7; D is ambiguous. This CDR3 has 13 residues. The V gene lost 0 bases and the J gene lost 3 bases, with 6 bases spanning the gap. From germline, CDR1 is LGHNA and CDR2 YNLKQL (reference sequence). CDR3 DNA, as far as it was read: TGTGCCAGCAGCCAAGAACATTTCTAT. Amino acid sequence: CASSQEHFY. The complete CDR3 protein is CASSQEHFYEQYF.

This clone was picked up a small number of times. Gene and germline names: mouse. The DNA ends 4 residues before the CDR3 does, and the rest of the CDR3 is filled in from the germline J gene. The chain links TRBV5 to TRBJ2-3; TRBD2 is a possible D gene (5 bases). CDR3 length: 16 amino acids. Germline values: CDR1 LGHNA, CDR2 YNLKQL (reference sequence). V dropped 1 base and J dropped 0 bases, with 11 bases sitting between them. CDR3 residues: CASSQVPLDSAETLYF. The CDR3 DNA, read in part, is TGTGCCAGCAGCCAAGTCCCACTGGATAGTGCAGAA.

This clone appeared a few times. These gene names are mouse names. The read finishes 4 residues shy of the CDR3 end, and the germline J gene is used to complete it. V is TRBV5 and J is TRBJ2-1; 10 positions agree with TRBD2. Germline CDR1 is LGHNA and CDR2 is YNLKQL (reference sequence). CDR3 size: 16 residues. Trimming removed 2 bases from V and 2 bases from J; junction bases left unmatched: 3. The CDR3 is CASSQPDWGDYAEQFF. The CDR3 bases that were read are TGTGCCAGCAGCCAACCAGACTGGGGGGACTATGCT.

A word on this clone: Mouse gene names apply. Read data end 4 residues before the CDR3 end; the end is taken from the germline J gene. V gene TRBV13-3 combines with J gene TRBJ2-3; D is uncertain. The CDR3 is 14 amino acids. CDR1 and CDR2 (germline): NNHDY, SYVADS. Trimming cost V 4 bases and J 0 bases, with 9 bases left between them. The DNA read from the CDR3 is TGTGCCAGCAGTACAATATTTAGTGCAGAA. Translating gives CASSTIFSAE. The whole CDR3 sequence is CASSTIFSAETLYF.

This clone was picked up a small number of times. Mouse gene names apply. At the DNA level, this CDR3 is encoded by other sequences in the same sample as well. The CDR3 DNA, read in part, is TGTGCCAGCAGCCAAACCGGGACTGGAGAAGAC. It encodes CASSQTGTGED. The full CDR3 protein is CASSQTGTGEDTQYF. The chain combines TRBV5 with TRBJ2-5; 8 bases are shared with TRBD2. The CDR3 end is not reached by the read, which stops 4 residues before it; the germline J gene fills it in. There are 15 residues in the CDR3. Germline V lookup: CDR1 LGHNA, CDR2 YNLKQL (reference sequence).